This T cell receptor beta chain originates from a study of blood T cell repertoires in COVID-19. This CDR3 comprises 13 residues. V lost 5 bases to trimming and J lost 6 bases, with 13 bases between them. As handled by the study authors: Estimation of nucleated cell counts relied on the amplification of reference gene primers. Sequencing used immunoSEQ multiplex PCR; TCRdb keeps in-frame clones, though not all of them. V and J calls and clone size come straight from that table; D and trimming were deduced from the DNA. The table records about 280,000 clones, roughly 90% of them present only once. The sample taken for sequencing was peripheral blood. The clonotype originates from a man aged 45-60 years with acute or convalescent COVID-19. The V and J genes are TRBV12-3 or TRBV12-4 and TRBJ1-2, with D uncertain. The CDR3 bases are TGTGCCAGCAGTCTCTTCGGGTTCGATGGCTACACCTTC. Amino acids: CASSLFGFDGYTF.